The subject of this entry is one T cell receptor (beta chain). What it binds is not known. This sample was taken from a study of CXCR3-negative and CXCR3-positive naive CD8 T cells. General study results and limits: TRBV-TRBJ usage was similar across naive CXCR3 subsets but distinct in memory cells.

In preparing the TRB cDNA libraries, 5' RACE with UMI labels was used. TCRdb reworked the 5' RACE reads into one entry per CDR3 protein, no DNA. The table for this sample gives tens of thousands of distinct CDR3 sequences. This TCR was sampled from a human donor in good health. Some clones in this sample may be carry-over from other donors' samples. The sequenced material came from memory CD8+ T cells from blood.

The CDR3 here is CASSQEPGGGLENEQFF. The chain joins TRBV3-1 to TRBJ2-1; TCRdb indicates TRBD1, and absent DNA this call remains unverified. CDR1 and CDR2 from the germline V gene are LGHDT and YNNKEL (reference sequence). The CDR3 consists of 17 residues.